Listed below are T cell receptor beta chains from one sample, sequenced in a study of blood T cell repertoires in COVID-19. Using immunoSEQ multiplex PCR, the repertoire was profiled, and TCRdb retains in-frame clones only, with some absent. The sample has just under 85,000 clones, under 85% seen once. Sequencing used peripheral blood. These receptors were taken from a woman older than 75 with acute or convalescent COVID-19. CDR3s include the opening cysteine and the closing phenylalanine or tryptophan. The D gene is left open where the match is weak. A row's size may be missing; if present it is once, few, many or a size class.

TGTGCCAGCAGCCTACGACTATTACGCACAGATACGCAGTATTTT,CASSLRLLRTDTQYF,.,.,TRBV9,TRBJ2-3
TGTGCCAGCATCCCAGCGGGAGTCAATGAGCAGTTCTTC,CASIPAGVNEQFF,TRBD2,.,TRBV6-5,TRBJ2-1
TGTGCCAGCAGTTACCAGGACGGGAAGGGGGACGAGCAGTACTTC,CASSYQDGKGDEQYF,.,.,TRBV6-5,TRBJ2-7
TGTGCCAGCTCACCACGGTCAGGGAGGGGAGGCGAGCAGTACTTC,CASSPRSGRGGEQYF,TRBD2,.,TRBV18,TRBJ2-7
TGCGCCAGCAGCCAATGGACAGGGCCGAACACTGAAGCTTTCTTT,CASSQWTGPNTEAFF,TRBD1,.,TRBV5-1,TRBJ1-1
TGTGCCAGCAGTTCCCTTGGGACAGCCAGCAATCAGCCCCAGCATTTT,CASSSLGTASNQPQHF,TRBD1,.,TRBV28,TRBJ1-5
TGTGCCAGCAGCCGCGGGACAGGGGCTAATGAAAAACTGTTTTTT,CASSRGTGANEKLFF,TRBD1,.,TRBV7-9,TRBJ1-4
TGCGCCAGCAGCCTTCCGCTAGCGGGATCCCACAATGAGCAGTTCTTC,CASSLPLAGSHNEQFF,TRBD2,.,TRBV5-1,TRBJ2-1
TGTGCCAGCAGGGACAGGGCAAAATGGAACACTGAAGCTTTCTTT,CASRDRAKWNTEAFF,TRBD1,.,TRBV6-5,TRBJ1-1
TGTGCCAGCAGCTTAATTACGGGAGTCAGCGAGCAGTTCTTC,CASSLITGVSEQFF,.,.,TRBV7-9,TRBJ2-1
TGTGCCAGCAGCTTAGCGGGACAGAGGAATCAGCCCCAGCATTTT,CASSLAGQRNQPQHF,TRBD1,.,TRBV7-2,TRBJ1-5
TGTGCCAGTAGTGACCTGAACAGGGGAACCTACGAGCAGTACTTC,CASSDLNRGTYEQYF,TRBD1,.,TRBV19,TRBJ2-7
TGCGCCAGCAGTGAATGGGACAGTCACGGGGAGACCCAGTACTTC,CASSEWDSHGETQYF,TRBD1,.,TRBV10-2,TRBJ2-5
TGTGCCAGCAGCTGGACTCAATCCGAGCAGTACTTC,CASSWTQSEQYF,.,.,TRBV7-2,TRBJ2-7
TGCGCCAGCAGTCCAGGATTCGGGGCGGGGGGCACAGATACGCAGTATTTT,CASSPGFGAGGTDTQYF,TRBD2,.,TRBV4-1,TRBJ2-3
TGTGCCAGCAGTTTATACCGCCCACTAGCGGCCTACGAGCAGTACTTC,CASSLYRPLAAYEQYF,TRBD2,many,TRBV28,TRBJ2-7
TGCGCCAGCAGCGCCGGTCCCGCCGGAGATACGCAGTATTTT,CASSAGPAGDTQYF,.,.,TRBV5-1,TRBJ2-3
TGTGCCAGCAGTTCCGGCGGCACCATATATTTT,CASSSGGTIYF,.,.,TRBV6-5,TRBJ1-3
TGTGCCAGCAGTTTCGGGAGTGGTAATGAAAAACTGTTTTTT,CASSFGSGNEKLFF,.,.,TRBV28,TRBJ1-4
TGCGCCAGCAGCTTGGCCCCAGGTTCGTCCTACAATGAGCAGTTCTTC,CASSLAPGSSYNEQFF,.,many,TRBV5-1,TRBJ2-1
TGTGCCAGCAGCCTACGGGGACTGATCACAGATACGCAGTATTTT,CASSLRGLITDTQYF,.,.,TRBV7-9,TRBJ2-3
TGTGCCTTAAAAGGGGGCTCAGATACGCAGTATTTT,CALKGGSDTQYF,TRBD1,.,TRBV10-3,TRBJ2-3
TGTGCCAGCAGCTTCGCCAGAAACACTGAAGCTTTCTTT,CASSFARNTEAFF,.,.,TRBV7-3,TRBJ1-1
TGTGCCAGCAGTTTATCGCTCTGGCGGAACGGCCCAGATACGCAGTATTTT,CASSLSLWRNGPDTQYF,.,.,TRBV27,TRBJ2-3
TGTGCCAGTACTCAGGTACTGAACACTGAAGCTTTCTTT,CASTQVLNTEAFF,.,once,TRBV19,TRBJ1-1
TGTGCCAGCAGCACTAGGCCCCTACAGGGGTTGAGTTTGGTCGTCTATGGCTACACCTTC,CASSTRPLQGLSLVVYGYTF,TRBD1,.,TRBV7-4,TRBJ1-2
TGTGCCAGTAGGCCTAGCGGGAGGGGATCACAGTTCTTC,CASRPSGRGSQFF,TRBD2,.,TRBV19,TRBJ2-1
TGTGCCAGCAGTCCGCACACCGACAATGAGCAGTTCTTC,CASSPHTDNEQFF,.,.,TRBV9,TRBJ2-1
TGTGCCAGCAGTTTATGGGGCACTGGGACAGGGGGTAAAGCTTTCTTT,CASSLWGTGTGGKAFF,TRBD1,few,TRBV27,TRBJ1-1
TGTGCCAGTAGTCCGGACTATACGTTCGAGCAGTACTTC,CASSPDYTFEQYF,.,few,TRBV19,TRBJ2-7